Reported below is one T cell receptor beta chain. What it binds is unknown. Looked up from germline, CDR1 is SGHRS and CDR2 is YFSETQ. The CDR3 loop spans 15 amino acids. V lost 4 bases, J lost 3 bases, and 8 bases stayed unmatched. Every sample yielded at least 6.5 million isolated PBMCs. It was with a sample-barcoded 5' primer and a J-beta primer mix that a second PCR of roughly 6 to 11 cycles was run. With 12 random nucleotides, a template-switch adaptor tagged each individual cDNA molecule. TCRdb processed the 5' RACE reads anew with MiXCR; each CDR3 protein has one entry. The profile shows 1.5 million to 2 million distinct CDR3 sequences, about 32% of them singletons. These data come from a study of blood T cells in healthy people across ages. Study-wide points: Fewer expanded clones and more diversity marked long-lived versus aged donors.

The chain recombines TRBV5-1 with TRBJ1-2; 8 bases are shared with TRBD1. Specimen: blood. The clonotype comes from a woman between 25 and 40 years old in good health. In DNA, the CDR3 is TGCGCCAGCAGCCCGGGGACAGGCTCGTACTATGGCTACACCTTC. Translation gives CASSPGTGSYYGYTF.